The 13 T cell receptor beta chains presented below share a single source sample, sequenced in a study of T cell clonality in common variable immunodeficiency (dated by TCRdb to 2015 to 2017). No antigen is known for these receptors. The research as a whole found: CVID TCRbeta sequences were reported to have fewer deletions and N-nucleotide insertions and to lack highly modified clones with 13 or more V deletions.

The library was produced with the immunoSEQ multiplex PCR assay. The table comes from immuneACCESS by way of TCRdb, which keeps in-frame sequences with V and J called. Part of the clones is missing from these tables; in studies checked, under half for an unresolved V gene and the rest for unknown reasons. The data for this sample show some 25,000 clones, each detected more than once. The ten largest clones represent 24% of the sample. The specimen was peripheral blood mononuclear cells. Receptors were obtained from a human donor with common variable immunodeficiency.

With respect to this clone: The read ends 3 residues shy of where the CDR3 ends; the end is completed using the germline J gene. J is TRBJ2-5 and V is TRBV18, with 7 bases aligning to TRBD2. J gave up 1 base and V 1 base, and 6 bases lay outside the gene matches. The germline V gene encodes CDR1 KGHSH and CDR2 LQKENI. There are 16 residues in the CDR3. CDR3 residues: CASSPRGGEGQETQYF. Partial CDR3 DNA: TGTGCCAGCTCACCACGGGGAGGGGAAGGCCAAGAGACC. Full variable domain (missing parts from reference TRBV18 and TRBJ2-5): NAGVMQNPRHLVRRRGQEARLRCSPMKGHSHVYWYRQLPEEGLKFMVYLQKENIIDESGMPKERFSAEFPKEGPSILRIQQVVRGDSAAYFCASSPRGGEGQETQYFGPGTRLLVL.

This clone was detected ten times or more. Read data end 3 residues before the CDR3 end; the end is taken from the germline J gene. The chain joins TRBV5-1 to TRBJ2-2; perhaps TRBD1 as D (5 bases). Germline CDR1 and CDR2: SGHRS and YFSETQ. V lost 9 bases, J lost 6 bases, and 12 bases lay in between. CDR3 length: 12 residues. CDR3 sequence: CATADNSGELFF. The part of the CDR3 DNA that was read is TGCGCCACCGCGGACAATTCCGGGGAG.

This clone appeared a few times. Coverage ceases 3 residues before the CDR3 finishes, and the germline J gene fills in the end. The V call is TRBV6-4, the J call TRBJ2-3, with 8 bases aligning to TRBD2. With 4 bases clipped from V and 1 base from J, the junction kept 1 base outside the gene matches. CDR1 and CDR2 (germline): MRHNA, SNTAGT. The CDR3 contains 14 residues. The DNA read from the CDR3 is TGTGCCAGCAGTGTGCGGGGGGGCACAGATACG. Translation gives CASSVRGGTDT. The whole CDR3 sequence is CASSVRGGTDTQYF.

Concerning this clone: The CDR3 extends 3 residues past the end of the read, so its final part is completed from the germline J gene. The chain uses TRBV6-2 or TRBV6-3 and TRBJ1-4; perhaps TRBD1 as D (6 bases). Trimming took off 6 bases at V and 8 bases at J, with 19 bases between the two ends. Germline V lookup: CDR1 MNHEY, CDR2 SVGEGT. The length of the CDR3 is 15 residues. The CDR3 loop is CASRIWGRDKEKLFF. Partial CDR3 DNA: TGTGCCAGCAGAATCTGGGGGCGCGATAAGGAAAAA.

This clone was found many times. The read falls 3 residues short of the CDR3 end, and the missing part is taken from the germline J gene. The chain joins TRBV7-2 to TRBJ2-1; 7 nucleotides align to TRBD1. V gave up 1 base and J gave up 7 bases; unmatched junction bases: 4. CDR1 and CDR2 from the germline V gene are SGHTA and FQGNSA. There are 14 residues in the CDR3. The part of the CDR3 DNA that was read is TGTGCCAGCAGCTTAGGACAGGGTAGGAATGAG. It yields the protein CASSLGQGRNE. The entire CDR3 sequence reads CASSLGQGRNEQFF.

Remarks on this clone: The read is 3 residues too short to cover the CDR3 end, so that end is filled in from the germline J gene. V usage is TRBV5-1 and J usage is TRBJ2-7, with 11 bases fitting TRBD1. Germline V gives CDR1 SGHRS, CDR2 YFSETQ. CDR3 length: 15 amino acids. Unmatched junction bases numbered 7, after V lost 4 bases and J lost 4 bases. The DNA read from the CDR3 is TGCGCCAGCAGCCCCTGGACAGGGGGCGGTTACGAG. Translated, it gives CASSPWTGGGYE. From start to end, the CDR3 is CASSPWTGGGYEQYF.

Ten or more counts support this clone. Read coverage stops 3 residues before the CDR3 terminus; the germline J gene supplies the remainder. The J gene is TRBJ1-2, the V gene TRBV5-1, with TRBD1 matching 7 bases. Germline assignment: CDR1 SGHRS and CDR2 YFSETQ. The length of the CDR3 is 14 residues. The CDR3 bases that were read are TGCGCCAGCAGCTTGTCCGACAGGGTAGGGGGC. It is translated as CASSLSDRVGG. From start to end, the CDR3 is CASSLSDRVGGYTF.

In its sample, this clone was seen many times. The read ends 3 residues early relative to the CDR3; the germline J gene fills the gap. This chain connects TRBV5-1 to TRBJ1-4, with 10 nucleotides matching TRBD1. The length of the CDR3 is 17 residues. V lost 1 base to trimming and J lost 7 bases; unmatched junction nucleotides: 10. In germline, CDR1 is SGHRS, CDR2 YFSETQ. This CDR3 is CASSLYRDRGLAEKLFF. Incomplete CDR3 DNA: TGCGCCAGCAGCTTGTATCGAGACAGGGGGCTTGCTGAAAAA.

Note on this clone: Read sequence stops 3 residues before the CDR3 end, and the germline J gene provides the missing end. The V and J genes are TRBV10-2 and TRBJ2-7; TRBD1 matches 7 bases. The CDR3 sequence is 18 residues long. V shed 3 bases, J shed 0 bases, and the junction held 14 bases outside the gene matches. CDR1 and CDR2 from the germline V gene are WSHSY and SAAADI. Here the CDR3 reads CASSDRLGQARHSYEQYF. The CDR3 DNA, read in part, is TGCGCCAGCAGTGATCGATTAGGACAGGCACGACACTCCTACGAG.

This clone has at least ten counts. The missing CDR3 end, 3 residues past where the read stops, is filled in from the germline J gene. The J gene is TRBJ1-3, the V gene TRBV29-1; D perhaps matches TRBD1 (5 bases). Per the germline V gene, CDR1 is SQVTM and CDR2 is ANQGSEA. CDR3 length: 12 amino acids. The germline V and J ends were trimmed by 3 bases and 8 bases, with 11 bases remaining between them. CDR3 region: CSVDQGADTIYF. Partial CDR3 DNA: TGCAGCGTTGATCAGGGTGCGGACACC.

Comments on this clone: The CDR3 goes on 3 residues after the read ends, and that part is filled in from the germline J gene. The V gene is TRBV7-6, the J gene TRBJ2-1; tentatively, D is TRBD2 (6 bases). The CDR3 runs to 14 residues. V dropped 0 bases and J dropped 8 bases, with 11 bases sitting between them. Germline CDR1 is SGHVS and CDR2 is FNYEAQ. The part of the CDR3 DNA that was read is TGTGCCAGCAGCTTAGCTGAGACTAGGCATGAG. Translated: CASSLAETRHE. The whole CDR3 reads CASSLAETRHEQFF.

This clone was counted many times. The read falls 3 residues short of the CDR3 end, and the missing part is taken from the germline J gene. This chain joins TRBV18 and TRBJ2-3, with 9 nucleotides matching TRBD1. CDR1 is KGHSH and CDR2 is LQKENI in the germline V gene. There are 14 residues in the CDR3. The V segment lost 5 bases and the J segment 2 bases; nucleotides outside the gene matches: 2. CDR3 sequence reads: CASSGQGFTDTQYF. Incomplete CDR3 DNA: TGTGCCAGCTCAGGACAGGGGTTCACAGATACG.

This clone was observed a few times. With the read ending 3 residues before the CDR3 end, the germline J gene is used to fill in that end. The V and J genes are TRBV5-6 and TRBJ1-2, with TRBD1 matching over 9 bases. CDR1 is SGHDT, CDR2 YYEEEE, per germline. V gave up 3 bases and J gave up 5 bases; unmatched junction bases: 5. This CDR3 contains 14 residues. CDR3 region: CASSWDREKYGYTF. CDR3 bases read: TGTGCCAGCAGCTGGGACAGGGAAAAATATGGC.